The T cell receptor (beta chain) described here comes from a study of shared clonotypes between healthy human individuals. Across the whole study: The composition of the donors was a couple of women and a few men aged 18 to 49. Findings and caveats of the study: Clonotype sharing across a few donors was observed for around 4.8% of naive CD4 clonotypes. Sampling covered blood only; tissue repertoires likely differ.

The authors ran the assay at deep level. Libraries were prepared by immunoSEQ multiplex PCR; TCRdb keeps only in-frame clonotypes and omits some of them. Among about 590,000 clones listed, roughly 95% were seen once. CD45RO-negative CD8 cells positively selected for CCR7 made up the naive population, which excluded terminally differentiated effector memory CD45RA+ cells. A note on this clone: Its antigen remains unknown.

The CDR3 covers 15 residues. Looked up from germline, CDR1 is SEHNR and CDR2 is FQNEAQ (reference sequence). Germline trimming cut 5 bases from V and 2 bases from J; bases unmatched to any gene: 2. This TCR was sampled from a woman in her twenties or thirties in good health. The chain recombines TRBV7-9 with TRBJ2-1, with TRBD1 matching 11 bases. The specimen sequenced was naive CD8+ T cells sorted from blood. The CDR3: CASSQGQGAYNEQFF. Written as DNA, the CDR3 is TGTGCCAGCAGCCAGGGACAGGGGGCCTACAATGAGCAGTTCTTC. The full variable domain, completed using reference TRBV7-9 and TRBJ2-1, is DTGVSQNPRHKITKRGQNVTFRCDPISEHNRLYWYRQTLGQGPEFLTYFQNEAQLEKSRLLSDRFSAERPKGSFSTLEIQRTEQGDSAMYLCASSQGQGAYNEQFFGPGTRLTVL.